This T cell receptor beta chain derives from a study of T cell changes during pregnancy in multiple sclerosis. TCRdb's table, derived via immunoSEQ multiplex PCR, lists solely in-frame clones and lacks some. The table has nearly 80,000 clones, around 94% seen once; the top ten hold 0.2% to 0.25%. This clone was recorded once. The CDR3 totals 15 residues. CDR1 MNHEY and CDR2 SMNVEV come from the germline V gene (reference sequence). Trimming took off 5 bases at V and 5 bases at J, with 16 bases between the two ends. This receptor was identified in a female donor with multiple sclerosis, enrolled in a pregnancy study. The input for sequencing was CD4+ T cells from peripheral blood mononuclear cells, taken before pregnancy. This chain joins TRBV27 and TRBJ2-1, with D perhaps TRBD2 (6 bases). CDR3 in amino acids: CASSGGIPANNEQFF. In DNA, the CDR3 is TGTGCCAGCAGTGGCGGGATCCCAGCGAACAATGAGCAGTTCTTC.